Below, 11 T cell receptor beta chains from the same sample are listed, as sequenced in a study of T-cell reconstitution after alpha-beta-depleted transplantation in children. TCRbeta library construction was performed incorporating unique molecular identifiers. TCRdb reprocessed the PCR reads with MiXCR, giving one entry per CDR3 protein. The repertoire holds hundreds of thousands of distinct CDR3 sequences, with roughly a tenth as singletons. The specimen was PBMCs, collected before TCRalphabeta/CD19-depleted stem cell transplant. These receptor sequences come from a child younger than two with acute myeloid leukemia, due to receive a stem cell transplant.

The rearrangement links TRBV29-1 to TRBJ2-1; weak D call: TRBD1 (6 bases). CDR3 length: 14 residues. Trimming pared 7 bases from V and 4 bases from J, leaving 17 bases between. Germline-derived CDR1 and CDR2 are SQVTM and ANQGSEA. The DNA of the CDR3 is TGCAGCGCCCCGCCCAGGGGCCGGTACAATGAGCAGTTCTTC. Protein: CSAPPRGRYNEQFF.

This clonotype was detected many times. The V call is TRBV6-2 or TRBV6-3, the J call TRBJ2-1; D possibly corresponds to TRBD2 (5 bases). Germline CDR1 and CDR2: MNHEY and SVGEGT. This CDR3 is built from 13 residues. The V gene lost 8 bases and the J gene lost 9 bases, with 17 bases spanning the gap. CDR3 sequence (DNA): TGTGCCAGCTTGGACTGGAGTACGGCTGAGCAGTTCTTC. Its translation is CASLDWSTAEQFF.

There are many counts of this clonotype. The rearrangement uses TRBV7-2 and TRBJ2-5; D gene uncertain. V was clipped by 1 base and J by 5 bases, with 11 bases between them. Germline CDR1 SGHTA, CDR2 FQGNSA. This CDR3 has 14 amino acids. DNA of the CDR3: TGTGCCAGCAGCTTAGGAGGAGTCCCGGAGACCCAGTACTTC. Protein product: CASSLGGVPETQYF. Full variable domain (outside the CDR3, taken from reference TRBV7-2 and TRBJ2-5): GAGVSQSPSNKVTEKGKDVELRCDPISGHTALYWYRQSLGQGLEFLIYFQGNSAPDKSGLPSDRFSAERTGGSVSTLTIQRTQQEDSAVYLCASSLGGVPETQYFGPGTRLLVL.

This clonotype came up many times. The CDR3 nucleotides read TGTGCCATCCGTACAGTAAACACTGAAGCTTTCTTT. As protein: CAIRTVNTEAFF. This chain connects TRBV10-3 to TRBJ1-1; D is uncertain. In germline, CDR1 is ENHRY, CDR2 SYGVKD. This CDR3 spans 12 amino acids. Trimming removed 8 bases from V and 2 bases from J, with 9 bases in between.

The chain carries TRBV20-1 and TRBJ2-3; D call uncertain. The germline V gene has CDR1 DFQATT and CDR2 SNEGSKA (reference sequence). CDR3 length equals 15 residues. V was pared by 6 bases and J by 4 bases, with 20 bases between. CDR3 region: CSASLSLELPDTQYF. For the CDR3, the DNA is TGCAGTGCCAGTCTATCCTTGGAGCTCCCAGATACGCAGTATTTT.

In this sample, this clonotype turned up many times. The V and J genes are TRBV4-3 and TRBJ1-1; D remains unclear. CDR1 and CDR2 (germline): LGHNA, YSLEER. The CDR3 spans 13 residues. V lost 0 bases and J lost 4, with 6 bases in between. This CDR3 reads CASSQDLTTEAFF. The DNA for the CDR3 is TGCGCCAGCAGCCAAGATCTTACCACTGAAGCTTTCTTT.

Ten or more counts support this clonotype. The rearrangement links TRBV30 to TRBJ2-1; TRBD2 matches at 7 bases. Germline CDR1 reads GTSNPN; CDR2 reads SVGIG (reference sequence). After removal of 2 bases from V and 6 bases from J, the junction contained 4 bases not matched to a gene. CDR3 length: 13 residues. The CDR3 coding sequence is TGTGCCTGGAGTCGTGGGAGGGCCAATGAGCAGTTCTTC. Translating gives CAWSRGRANEQFF.

This clonotype has at least ten counts. The chain employs TRBV19 and TRBJ2-4; 7 nucleotides match TRBD2. The length of the CDR3 is 19 residues. The junction had 12 bases not matched to a gene; V was cut back by 1 base and J by 0 bases. CDR1 LNHDA and CDR2 SQIVND come from the germline V gene (reference sequence). The CDR3 reads CASSIASSGIILAKNIQYF. The CDR3 region has the DNA TGTGCCAGTAGTATAGCCTCTAGCGGAATAATTCTAGCCAAAAACATTCAGTACTTC.

This clonotype was counted ten times or more. V is TRBV6-1 and J is TRBJ1-2, with a possible D match to TRBD1 (6 bases). The CDR3 is 12 residues long. V shed 8 bases and J shed 8 bases, with 15 bases lying between them. Germline CDR1 reads MNHNS; CDR2 reads SASEGT. The CDR3 region is CASLDSQGGYTF. CDR3 nucleotide sequence: TGTGCCAGCTTGGACAGTCAAGGGGGCTACACCTTC.

This clonotype was detected ten times or more. The V call is TRBV7-2, the J call TRBJ2-1, with D perhaps matching TRBD1 (5 bases). The CDR3 contains 13 residues. Germline CDR1 is SGHTA and CDR2 is FQGNSA. The ends were cut back, 2 bases at V and 8 bases at J, with 10 bases in the middle. CDR3 in DNA: TGTGCCAGCAGCTTAAATCAAGGGGATGAGCAGTTCTTC. It encodes CASSLNQGDEQFF. Using reference TRBV7-2 and TRBJ2-1 for the parts outside the CDR3, the full variable domain is GAGVSQSPSNKVTEKGKDVELRCDPISGHTALYWYRQSLGQGLEFLIYFQGNSAPDKSGLPSDRFSAERTGGSVSTLTIQRTQQEDSAVYLCASSLNQGDEQFFGPGTRLTVL.

This clonotype was seen many times. This chain links TRBV24-1 with TRBJ2-1; a possible D gene is TRBD2 (5 bases). This CDR3 is built from 16 residues. V was trimmed by 3 bases and J by 5 bases, leaving 16 bases between them. Germline V gene sequence: CDR1 KGHDR, CDR2 SFDVKD. CDR3 in DNA: TGTGCCACCAGTGATCCCCGTCGGGAAATGGACAATGAGCAGTTCTTC. Translating gives CATSDPRREMDNEQFF.